This is a list of T cell receptor beta chains from one sample in a study of early T cells in non-severe SARS-CoV-2 infection. TCRdb reanalysed the 5' RACE reads using MiXCR and keeps one entry per CDR3 protein. The sample records some 71,000 distinct CDR3 sequences, about an eighth being singletons. Sequenced: whole blood. These receptors came from an adult who was a healthcare worker with PCR-confirmed SARS-CoV-2 infection or an uninfected control (not recorded which). Each CDR3 is given with its conserved first and last residue. The D gene is left open where the match is weak. The listing skips clone size in some rows; elsewhere it reads once, few, many or a size class.

clone_size	d_call	v_call	j_call	cdr3_nt	cdr3_aa
many	.	TRBV10-3	TRBJ1-1	TGTGCCATCGCTGAGCTGGGCAGGGGCCCGGGTTTGAACACTGAAGCTTTCTTT	CAIAELGRGPGLNTEAFF
.	TRBD2	TRBV9	TRBJ2-3	TGTGCCAGCAGCGTAGGACAAGCGGGGAGGAGGACAGATACGCAGTATTTT	CASSVGQAGRRTDTQYF
few	.	TRBV30	TRBJ1-5	TGTGCCTGGAGTGGACTGACAGGCGAAAGCAATCAGCCCCAGCATTTT	CAWSGLTGESNQPQHF
.	.	TRBV7-6	TRBJ1-3	TGTGCCAGCAGCTTAGAGGAGAGGTATCGGACCGCCCGGGCCAACACCATATATTTT	CASSLEERYRTARANTIYF
few	.	TRBV6-5	TRBJ1-6	TGTGCCAGCAGTTACGACTTTACTGAAGCCCTCCACTTT	CASSYDFTEALHF
many	.	TRBV19	TRBJ1-5	TGTGCCAGTAGTCCCCAGGGTTTACGGCAGCCCCAGCATTTT	CASSPQGLRQPQHF
many	.	TRBV24-1	TRBJ2-7	TGTGCCACCCGGGTGGACTCCTACGAGCAGTACTTC	CATRVDSYEQYF
few	.	TRBV5-1	TRBJ1-1	TGCGCCAGCAGCCCCCCCGGGGTGACGGAAGCTTTCTTT	CASSPPGVTEAFF
many	TRBD2	TRBV11-2	TRBJ2-2	TGTGCCAGCAGACTCCGGGACTACCCCACCGGGGAGCTGTTTTTT	CASRLRDYPTGELFF
.	.	TRBV30	TRBJ2-7	TGTGCCTGGAGTGTACAACGTGCCTACGAGCAGTACTTC	CAWSVQRAYEQYF
.	TRBD1	TRBV6-6	TRBJ2-7	TGTGCCAGCAGTTACTCGGGACAGGGGGCCTCCGAGCAGTACTTC	CASSYSGQGASEQYF
many	TRBD1	TRBV6-2/TRBV6-3	TRBJ2-7	TGTGCCAGCAGTTTCCCTCCGGGACAGGCTTCGGGTTTGGGCTACGAGCAGTACTTC	CASSFPPGQASGLGYEQYF
.	TRBD1	TRBV20-1	TRBJ2-7	TGCAGTGCTTGGGGACAGAGAACCTACGAGCAGTACTTC	CSAWGQRTYEQYF
once	.	TRBV7-9	TRBJ1-2	TGTGCCAGCAGCGGGGGCCACCTTGGCGGCTACACCTTC	CASSGGHLGGYTF
many	TRBD1	TRBV3-1	TRBJ1-6	TGTGCCAGCAGCACCCGGGACAGCCGTAATTCACCCCTCCACTTT	CASSTRDSRNSPLHF
few	.	TRBV7-3	TRBJ2-7	TGTGCCAGCAGTTCAGGGGCAGGGCACGAGCAGTACTTC	CASSSGAGHEQYF
few	TRBD1	TRBV25-1	TRBJ2-5	TGTGCCAGCAGTGAATCAGGGACAGGGTACCAAGAGACCCAGTACTTC	CASSESGTGYQETQYF
.	.	TRBV29-1	TRBJ2-1	TGCAGCTCCCCAGGGGTTAGCTCCTACAATGAGCAGTTCTTC	CSSPGVSSYNEQFF
few	.	TRBV4-1	TRBJ2-3	TGCGCCAGCAGCCAAAGGCTCAGCGCTACGCAGTATTTT	CASSQRLSATQYF
.	TRBD1	TRBV5-1	TRBJ1-6	TGCGCCAGCAGCGCATCCGGGACAGGGGTTGGATCACCCCTCCACTTT	CASSASGTGVGSPLHF
few	TRBD2	TRBV4-2	TRBJ2-1	TGTGCCAGCAGCCAATACGAGCGGGGGGGATCTGAGCAGTTCTTC	CASSQYERGGSEQFF
.	.	TRBV20-1	TRBJ2-5	TGCAGTGGGGGGCGGGAGACCCAGTACTTC	CSGGRETQYF
few	.	TRBV29-1	TRBJ2-1	TGCAGCCTTCGACAGCACAATGAGCAGTTCTTC	CSLRQHNEQFF
few	.	TRBV7-8	TRBJ1-2	TGTGCCAGCAGCTTAGGTGGGGATGACGGCTACACCTTC	CASSLGGDDGYTF
.	.	TRBV29-1	TRBJ1-2	TGCAGCGTTGGCCAGGGCAATGGCTACACCTTC	CSVGQGNGYTF
many	.	TRBV6-1	TRBJ1-1	TGTGCCAGCAGATTTCGGGCCTCAACGGGGCCGAACACTGAAGCTTTCTTT	CASRFRASTGPNTEAFF
few	.	TRBV5-1	TRBJ2-7	TGCGCCAGCAGCCCAGCCGGGACGGGAACATCCGAGCAGTACTTC	CASSPAGTGTSEQYF
many	TRBD2	TRBV7-8	TRBJ2-1	TGTGCCAGCAGCTTAGGTACTAGCGGGGGCCATGAGCAGTTCTTC	CASSLGTSGGHEQFF
many	.	TRBV11-2	TRBJ2-6	TGTGCCAGCAGCACAGGGCCTGGGGCCAACGTCCTGACTTTC	CASSTGPGANVLTF
.	.	TRBV11-2	TRBJ2-5	TGTGCCAGCACCAAGGGACCGACGGAGACCCAGTACTTC	CASTKGPTETQYF
many	.	TRBV12-3/TRBV12-4	TRBJ1-6	TGTGCCAGCAGCCCCCATCCCCCAGGGATAAATTCACCCCTCCACTTT	CASSPHPPGINSPLHF
.	TRBD1	TRBV12-3/TRBV12-4	TRBJ2-2	TGTGCCAGCAGGGGAACAGGGGAATCCGGGGAGCTGTTTTTT	CASRGTGESGELFF
few	.	TRBV28	TRBJ2-5	TGTGCCAGCAGTTTGCTAGGGGCTTCCGGGTTTATTAAAGAGACCCAGTACTTC	CASSLLGASGFIKETQYF
few	.	TRBV30	TRBJ1-1	TGTGCCTGGGGGACATCATTCGGCACTGAAGCTTTCTTT	CAWGTSFGTEAFF
many	.	TRBV9	TRBJ1-1	TGTGCCAGCAGCGTAGCGTCCAGCAACACTGAAGTTTTCTTT	CASSVASSNTEVFF
few	.	TRBV20-1	TRBJ2-2	TGCAGTGCCCGACAGGCCTGGAACACCGGGGAGCTGTTTTTT	CSARQAWNTGELFF
few	.	TRBV7-8	TRBJ2-5	TGTGCCAGCAGCTTAGGGCAAGAGACCCAGTACTTC	CASSLGQETQYF
many	TRBD1	TRBV19	TRBJ1-5	TGTGCCAGTAGTAGTTCAGGGGGCGCAGCTCAGCCCCAGCATTTT	CASSSSGGAAQPQHF
few	.	TRBV3-1	TRBJ2-1	TGTGCCAGCAGCCCGAATGGGGCGCCCTACAATGAGCAGTTCTTC	CASSPNGAPYNEQFF
many	.	TRBV11-3	TRBJ2-3	TGTGCCAGCAGCTTTGGGGGGGCATCTGATACGCAGTATTTT	CASSFGGASDTQYF
many	TRBD2	TRBV2	TRBJ2-1	TGTGCCAGCAGTCCGGCTAGCGGGGGTCACAATGAGCAGTTCTTC	CASSPASGGHNEQFF
.	TRBD2	TRBV10-1	TRBJ2-7	TGCGCCAGCAGTGAGTCGGGACTAGCGGGGGAGCAGTACTTC	CASSESGLAGEQYF
many	.	TRBV5-7	TRBJ1-6	TGTGCCAGCAGCCTACAGGGACCCAACTATAATTCACCCCTCCACTTT	CASSLQGPNYNSPLHF
.	.	TRBV5-1	TRBJ1-5	TGCGCCAGCAGCTTGTCGGGGAACCTGGACAATCAGCCCCAGCATTTT	CASSLSGNLDNQPQHF
few	TRBD1	TRBV20-1	TRBJ2-2	TGCAGTGCTGCCCAGACAGGGGTTTACACCGGGGAGCTGTTTTTT	CSAAQTGVYTGELFF
many	.	TRBV11-2	TRBJ2-1	TGTGCCAGCAGCTTGTACGAGGGCCTTTACAATGAGCAGTTCTTC	CASSLYEGLYNEQFF
.	.	TRBV4-1	TRBJ1-6	TGCGCCAGCAGCCAAGTTAGGGGAGGAAATTCACCCCTCCACTTT	CASSQVRGGNSPLHF
few	.	TRBV13	TRBJ1-3	TGTGCCAGCAGCTTAGTAGGGGAGAACTCTGGAAACACCATATATTTT	CASSLVGENSGNTIYF
.	TRBD1	TRBV7-6	TRBJ1-1	TGTGCCAGCAGTGTTGGGACAGGGGTAACTGAAGCTTTCTTT	CASSVGTGVTEAFF
few	TRBD1	TRBV6-2/TRBV6-3	TRBJ1-5	TGTGCCACCGGCCCGACAGGGGGAATAAATCAGCCCCAGCATTTT	CATGPTGGINQPQHF
few	.	TRBV7-3	TRBJ1-1	TGTGCCAGCAACGACCCGCCGAACACTGAAGCTTTCTTT	CASNDPPNTEAFF
many	.	TRBV29-1	TRBJ2-5	TGCAGCGCCGGGAACAGCCGTTACCAAGAGACCCAGTACTTC	CSAGNSRYQETQYF
.	TRBD1	TRBV29-1	TRBJ2-7	TGCAGCGCCACACAGGGGGCAGTTGAGCAGTACTTC	CSATQGAVEQYF